This entry features one T cell receptor (beta chain) sequence. The sample originates from a study of blood T cell repertoires in COVID-19. Study-wide background: COVID-19 samples collected from the United States, Italy and Spain covered acute and convalescent phases. T cells, B-cell-depleted T cells, or PBMCs supplied cDNA or gDNA.

Here immunoSEQ multiplex PCR was the method, and the copy in TCRdb shows in-frame clones only, minus some. Seen here are about 53,000 clones, around 87% observed once, and the top ten hold around 4%. CDR1 MNHEY and CDR2 SMNVEV come from the germline V gene (reference sequence). V lost 8 bases to trimming and J lost 0 bases, with 12 bases between them. The CDR3 has 14 amino acids. The rearrangement uses TRBV27 and TRBJ2-3; D is possibly TRBD1 (6 bases). The TCR comes from a man aged 50-60 years with acute or convalescent COVID-19. Sequenced: peripheral blood. The CDR3 loop is CASGSTGSTDTQYF. In DNA form, the CDR3 reads TGTGCCAGCGGCTCGACAGGTAGCACAGATACGCAGTATTTT.